This T cell receptor beta chain was identified in a study of T cells in Graves' hyperthyroidism and ophthalmopathy. Amplified TCR beta CDR3 regions derived from RNA transcripts. RT-PCR in the first round (using the HTBI primer set) targeted the TCR CDR3. TCRdb reprocessed the multiplex PCR reads via MiXCR and lists one record per CDR3 protein. The table lists some 720,000 distinct CDR3 sequences, about 16% of them singletons. V lost 2 bases, J lost 4 bases, and 17 bases lay in between. The CDR3 spans 16 residues. The germline V gene encodes CDR1 KGHSH and CDR2 LQKENI. The table lists this clonotype with many counts.

The chain couples TRBV18 to TRBJ1-2, with D possibly matching TRBD1 (5 bases). The sequenced material came from blood. This receptor was identified in a man younger than 35 with Graves' hyperthyroidism. CDR3 bases: TGTGCCAGCTCACCAGCTGGTGGGGACGAGGGCTATGGCTACACCTTC. Its protein product is CASSPAGGDEGYGYTF.